This T cell receptor (beta chain) emerged from a study of CD8 T cells in ankylosing spondylitis. TCRdb ran MiXCR on the 5' RACE reads and lists one entry per CDR3 protein. The data show about 350,000 distinct CDR3 sequences, approximately 20% seen once. CDR1 and CDR2 from the germline V gene are MRHNA and SNTAGT. The length of the CDR3 is 18 residues. Trimming took off 7 bases at V and 0 bases at J, with 22 bases between the two ends. This clonotype has a count of ten or more. What it recognizes is unknown. General study points: Among TCR beta sequences, a motif of under ten highly homologous variants appeared characteristic of ankylosing spondylitis blood. In synovial fluid and blood from reactive arthritis, some motif variants were previously reported.

The chain is built from TRBV6-4 and TRBJ2-1; D may be TRBD2 (7 bases). This TCR derives from a male donor with ankylosing spondylitis or in good health (not recorded which). The sequencing sample was made of blood, either unsorted or a sorted T cell fraction (not recorded which). The CDR3 region is CASKGLSGGLSSYNEQFF. The CDR3 region has the DNA TGTGCCAGCAAGGGACTCTCGGGGGGCTTAAGCTCCTACAATGAGCAGTTCTTC.